This T cell receptor beta chain was sequenced for a study of cytomegalovirus exposure and HLA in healthy donors. 13 Jbeta primers and 60 Vbeta primers were used for the PCR. Measured with immunoSEQ multiplex PCR; TCRdb has only the in-frame clones, and not every one. The sample holds roughly 120,000 clones, 60% to 85% seen once. V was shortened by 4 bases and J by 7 bases, with 13 bases between the two germline ends. The CDR3 totals 12 residues. Germline CDR1 is GTSNPN and CDR2 is SVGIG (reference sequence). The sequencing input was PBMCs. The sequence came from a man aged 50 to 59 in good health and CMV-seronegative. V is TRBV30 and J is TRBJ1-2; TRBD1 might be the D (6 bases). The CDR3 DNA reads as TGTGCCTGGAAAGAAGGGGGTGGTGGCTACACCTTC. Amino acid sequence: CAWKEGGGGYTF.